This T cell receptor beta chain stems from a study of cytomegalovirus exposure and HLA in healthy donors. For this clone: Antigen unknown.

The PCR used 60 Vbeta and 13 Jbeta primers. Libraries were prepared by immunoSEQ multiplex PCR; TCRdb keeps only in-frame clonotypes and omits some of them. The sample has about 100,000 clones, around 81% seen once. Study-wide findings and caveats: What a later analysis reportedly showed was that an Asian-associated ancestry cluster had fewer N-insertions than the roughly 700-donor mean.

CDR1 SGHTA and CDR2 FQGTGA come from the germline V gene. This CDR3 is built from 14 residues. V was clipped by 1 base and J by 6 bases, with 7 bases between them. The sample was PBMCs. V is TRBV7-3 and J is TRBJ1-6, with TRBD1 as a possible D gene (5 bases). The origin of this receptor is a man between 40 and 49 years old in good health and CMV-seropositive. CDR3 loop: CASSLRQTNSPLHF. CDR3 sequence (DNA): TGTGCCAGCAGCTTAAGACAGACTAATTCACCCCTCCACTTT.